One and the same sample provided the 11 T cell receptor beta chains below, sequenced in a study of T cells in Graves' hyperthyroidism and ophthalmopathy. The investigators amplified TCR beta CDR3 regions from RNA transcripts. HTBI primers were employed in a first-round RT-PCR of the TCR CDR3. TCRdb re-called the multiplex PCR reads through MiXCR, storing one row per CDR3 protein. The sample lists 300,000 to 450,000 distinct CDR3 sequences; less than 20% were seen once. Material: blood. The receptor set was obtained from a man aged 18 to 30 with Graves' ophthalmopathy.

This clonotype occurred many times. The rearrangement links TRBV3-1 to TRBJ2-6; D is unclear. The CDR3 contains 15 residues. The V end was cut by 4 bases, the J end by 3 bases, with 10 bases between. CDR1 and CDR2 (germline): LGHDT, YNNKEL (reference sequence). The CDR3 sequence: CASSRPGSGANVLTF. In DNA, the CDR3 is TGTGCCAGCAGCCGTCCGGGTAGTGGGGCCAACGTCCTGACTTTC.

The sample holds many counts of this clonotype. The J gene is TRBJ1-3, the V gene TRBV12-3 or TRBV12-4, with 11 bases lining up with TRBD1. There are 14 residues in the CDR3. The trim removed 7 bases at V and 4 bases at J, leaving 3 bases unmatched. The CDR3 here is CASTWTGGGNTIYF. CDR3 nucleotide sequence: TGTGCCAGCACCTGGACAGGGGGCGGAAACACCATATATTTT.

This clonotype was seen many times. This chain uses TRBV7-9 with TRBJ2-1; TRBD2 agrees at 10 bases. Germline values: CDR1 SEHNR, CDR2 FQNEAQ (reference sequence). This CDR3 comprises 15 residues. The trim removed 4 bases at V and 8 bases at J, leaving 8 bases unmatched. CDR3 sequence: CASSSGVAGGDEQFF. CDR3 sequence (DNA): TGTGCCAGCAGCTCCGGGGTAGCGGGGGGCGATGAGCAGTTCTTC. Together with reference TRBV7-9 and TRBJ2-1, the CDR3 gives the full variable domain: DTGVSQNPRHKITKRGQNVTFRCDPISEHNRLYWYRQTLGQGPEFLTYFQNEAQLEKSRLLSDRFSAERPKGSFSTLEIQRTEQGDSAMYLCASSSGVAGGDEQFFGPGTRLTVL.

The chain combines TRBV11-1 with TRBJ1-6, with D possibly matching TRBD1 (5 bases). Trimming shortened V by 5 bases and J by 4 bases, and 18 bases separated the two germline ends. Germline loops: CDR1 SGHAT, CDR2 FQDESV (reference sequence). The CDR3 spans 17 residues. The CDR3 DNA is TGTGCCAGCAGCCAAGATGGGACTTCAGTATATAATTCACCCCTCCACTTT. Protein product: CASSQDGTSVYNSPLHF.

This clonotype has a count of ten or more. The gene calls are TRBV20-1 and TRBJ1-1; D not resolved. This CDR3 has 12 residues. Germline V lookup: CDR1 DFQATT, CDR2 SNEGSKA (reference sequence). Trimming left V 0 bases short and J 7 bases short, with 9 bases between. CDR3 nucleotide sequence: TGCAGTGCTAGAGAATCAGATGTTGAAGCTTTCTTT. It yields the protein CSARESDVEAFF.

Many counts were recorded for this clonotype. The rearrangement joins TRBV11-2 to TRBJ2-5; D is ambiguous. Germline lookup yields CDR1 SGHAT and CDR2 FQNNGV. V was cut by 2 bases and J by 5 bases, with 12 bases left in between. This CDR3 has 14 residues. The CDR3 sequence is CASSLSRRWETQYF. The CDR3 nucleotides are TGTGCCAGCAGCTTATCCAGGCGGTGGGAGACCCAGTACTTC. The full variable domain, in which reference TRBV11-2 and TRBJ2-5 provide the parts outside the CDR3, is EAGVAQSPRYKIIEKRQSVAFWCNPISGHATLYWYQQILGQGPKLLIQFQNNGVVDDSQLPKDRFSAERLKGVDSTLKIQPAKLEDSAVYLCASSLSRRWETQYFGPGTRLLVL.

As to this clonotype: Germline is not matched at one junction end, which may reflect a read error. V usage is TRBV5-1 and J usage is TRBJ2-1; 7 nucleotides match TRBD2. The CDR3 contains 12 residues. CDR1 SGHRS and CDR2 YFSETQ come from the germline V gene. The CDR3 sequence is CASSGDYDEQFF. The CDR3 DNA is TGCGCCAGCAGCGGGGACTACGATGAGCAGTTCTTC.

This clonotype occurred many times. The CDR3 nucleotides read TGTGCCAGCAGCGGACTAGCGGGGGGGCGGGATACGCAGTATTTT. Protein: CASSGLAGGRDTQYF. The chain has TRBV2 and TRBJ2-3; 15 positions match TRBD2. Unmatched junction bases numbered 4, after V lost 6 bases and J lost 6 bases. The germline V gene encodes CDR1 SNHLY and CDR2 FYNNEI. CDR3 length equals 15 residues.

This clonotype was observed at least ten times. The chain uses TRBV28 and TRBJ1-2, with D unclear. The CDR3 has 16 residues. The V gene's germline CDR1 is MDHEN and CDR2 SYDVKM. The V gene lost 4 bases and the J gene lost 4 bases, with 19 bases spanning the gap. CDR3 in amino acids: CASSSNYLVGAYGYTF. CDR3 DNA: TGTGCCAGCAGTTCGAACTACTTGGTGGGAGCCTATGGCTACACCTTC.

With respect to this clonotype: A read error may explain this, as a much larger clone is one base away. V usage is TRBV11-2 and J usage is TRBJ1-1, with a weak D call TRBD1 (6 bases). V lost 5 bases to trimming and J lost 12 bases, with 19 bases between them. Per the germline V gene, CDR1 is SGHAT and CDR2 is FQNNGV. This CDR3 contains 13 residues. The CDR3 loop reads CASSPGHLGETFF. As DNA, the CDR3 is TGTGCCAGCAGCCCGGGACACCTCGGAGAAACTTTCTTT.

This clonotype was recorded at least ten times. The chain uses TRBV5-1 and TRBJ1-2, with a tentative D call TRBD1 (5 bases). Germline lookup yields CDR1 SGHRS and CDR2 YFSETQ. This CDR3 has 13 residues. Trimming removed 2 bases from V and 3 bases from J, with 8 bases in between. The CDR3 region is CASSLQVDYGYTF. CDR3 coding DNA: TGCGCCAGCAGCTTACAGGTGGACTATGGCTACACCTTC.